This T cell receptor (beta chain) comes out of a study of blood T cell repertoires in COVID-19. Turning to the study itself: Sites across the United States, Italy and Spain contributed samples from acute and convalescent COVID-19.

During active infection, Seattle patients enrolled and were then monitored through disease. The germline V gene has CDR1 SGHAT and CDR2 FQNNGV. The V end lost 1 base, the J end lost 0 bases, and 12 bases lay between the germline ends. The CDR3 has 16 amino acids. Per the original data handling: From reference gene primer amplification, estimates of nucleated cell counts were derived. Data came from immunoSEQ multiplex PCR; TCRdb stores just in-frame clones and leaves some out. V and J calls and clone size are those listed in that table; D and trimming were worked out from the DNA. The repertoire holds about 24,000 clones, 85% to 90% seen once, with roughly a quarter in the top ten.

The J gene is TRBJ1-1, the V gene TRBV11-2, with D hard to call. The sequenced material came from peripheral blood. This receptor was taken from a man in his 70s with COVID-19, enrolled during active disease. The CDR3 DNA is TGTGCCAGCAGCTTAGCCACCCGAGCGATGAACACTGAAGCTTTCTTT. Amino acids: CASSLATRAMNTEAFF.